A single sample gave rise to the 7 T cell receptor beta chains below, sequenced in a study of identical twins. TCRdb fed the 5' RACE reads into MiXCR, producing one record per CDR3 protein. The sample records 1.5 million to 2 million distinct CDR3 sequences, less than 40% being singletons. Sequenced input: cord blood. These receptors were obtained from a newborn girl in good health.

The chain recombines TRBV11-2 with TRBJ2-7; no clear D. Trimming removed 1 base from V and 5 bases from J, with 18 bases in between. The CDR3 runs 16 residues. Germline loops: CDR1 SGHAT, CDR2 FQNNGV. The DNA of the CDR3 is TGTGCCAGCAGCTTAGGCCCAGCCTTCCAAGGTAACGAGCAGTACTTC. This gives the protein CASSLGPAFQGNEQYF.

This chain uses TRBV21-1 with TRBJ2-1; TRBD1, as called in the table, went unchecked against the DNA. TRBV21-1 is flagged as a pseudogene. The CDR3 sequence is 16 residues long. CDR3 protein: CASRIAGANNYNEQFF. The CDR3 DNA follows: TGTGCCAGCAGAATAGCGGGGGCCAACAATTACAATGAGCAGTTCTTC.

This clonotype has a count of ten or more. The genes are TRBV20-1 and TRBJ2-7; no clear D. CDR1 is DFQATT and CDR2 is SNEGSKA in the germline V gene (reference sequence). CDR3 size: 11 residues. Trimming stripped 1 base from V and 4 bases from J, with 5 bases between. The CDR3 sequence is CSARGIYEQYF. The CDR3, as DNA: TGCAGTGCTAGAGGGATTTACGAGCAGTACTTC.

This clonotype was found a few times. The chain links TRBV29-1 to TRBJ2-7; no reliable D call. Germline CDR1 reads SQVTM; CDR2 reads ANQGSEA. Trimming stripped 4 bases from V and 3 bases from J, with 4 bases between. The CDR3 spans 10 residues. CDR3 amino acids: CSVAHYEQYF. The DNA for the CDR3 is TGCAGCGTTGCCCACTACGAGCAGTACTTC.

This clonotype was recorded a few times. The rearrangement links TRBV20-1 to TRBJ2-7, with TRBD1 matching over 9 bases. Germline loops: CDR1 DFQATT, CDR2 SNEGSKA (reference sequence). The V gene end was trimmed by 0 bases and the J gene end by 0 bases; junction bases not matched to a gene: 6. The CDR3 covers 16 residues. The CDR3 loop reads CSARDEGQGFSYEQYF. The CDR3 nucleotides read TGCAGTGCTAGAGATGAGGGACAGGGATTCTCCTACGAGCAGTACTTC.

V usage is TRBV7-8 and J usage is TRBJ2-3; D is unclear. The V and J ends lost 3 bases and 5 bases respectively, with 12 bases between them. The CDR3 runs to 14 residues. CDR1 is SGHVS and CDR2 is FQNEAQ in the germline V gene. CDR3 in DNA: TGTGCCAGCAGCTTCGACTCCGCCGGAGATACGCAGTATTTT. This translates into CASSFDSAGDTQYF.

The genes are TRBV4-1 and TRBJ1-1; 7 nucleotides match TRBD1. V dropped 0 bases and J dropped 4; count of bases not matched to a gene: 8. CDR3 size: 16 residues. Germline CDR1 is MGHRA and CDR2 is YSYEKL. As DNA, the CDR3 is TGCGCCAGCAGCCAAGATCCCCTCACAGGGGCCACTGAAGCTTTCTTT. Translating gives CASSQDPLTGATEAFF.